This T cell receptor beta chain was observed in a study of cytomegalovirus exposure and HLA in healthy donors. Clones were read by immunoSEQ multiplex PCR, and TCRdb kept only the in-frame ones, dropping some. The repertoire holds 65,000 or so clones, with just over 90% as singletons. The V end was cut by 5 bases, the J end by 4 bases, with 13 bases between. Germline V gene sequence: CDR1 SGHDT, CDR2 YYEEEE. CDR3 length: 14 residues. This receptor was taken from a woman aged 18-29 years in good health and CMV-seronegative. The material sequenced was PBMCs. V is TRBV5-6 and J is TRBJ1-5; perhaps TRBD1 as D (5 bases). CDR3 nucleotide sequence: TGTGCCAGCAGTCACCGGGGGATTAATCAGCCCCAGCATTTT. As protein: CASSHRGINQPQHF.